This entry features one TCR beta chain sequence. Its antigen is still unknown. Healthy adults negative for HIV, lacking recent acute infections or vaccinations, served as donors. CDR1 and CDR2 from the germline V gene are LNHDA and SQIVND (reference sequence). The V end was cut by 1 base, the J end by 12 bases, with 15 bases between. CDR3 size: 13 residues. Authors' processing steps: Sequence data from immunoSEQ were junction-only and lacked quality scores; consequently, filtering differed. The data were produced by immunoSEQ multiplex PCR, yet TCRdb's version contains in-frame clones alone and is incomplete. D and trimming come from the DNA, and the V and J calls and clone size come from that table. The sample yields fewer than 700,000 clones, just over 75% seen once. This sample was included in a study of shared clonotypes between healthy human individuals. The study, taken as a whole, reports: It was only blood that was sampled, and tissue repertoires likely differ.

J is TRBJ1-1 and V is TRBV19; a possible D gene is TRBD1 (6 bases). The sequenced material came from PBMCs. The receptor comes from a woman aged 40 to 50 in good health. Some clones in this sample may be carry-over from other donors' samples. The CDR3 region has the DNA TGTGCCAGTAGTATAGGAAGGGGGGCCGCGACTTTCTTT. Its translation: CASSIGRGAATFF.